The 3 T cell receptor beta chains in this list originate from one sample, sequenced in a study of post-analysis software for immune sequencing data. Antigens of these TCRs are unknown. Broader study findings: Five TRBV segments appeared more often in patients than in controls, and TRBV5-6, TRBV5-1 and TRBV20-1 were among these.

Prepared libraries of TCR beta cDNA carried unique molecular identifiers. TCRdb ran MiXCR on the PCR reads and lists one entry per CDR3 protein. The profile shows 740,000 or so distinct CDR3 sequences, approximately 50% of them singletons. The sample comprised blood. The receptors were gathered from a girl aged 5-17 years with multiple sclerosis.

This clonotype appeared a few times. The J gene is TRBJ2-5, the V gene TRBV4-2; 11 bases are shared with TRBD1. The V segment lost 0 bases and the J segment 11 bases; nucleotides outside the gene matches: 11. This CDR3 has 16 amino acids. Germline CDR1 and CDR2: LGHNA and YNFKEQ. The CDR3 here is CASSQDGGQGGNEQYF. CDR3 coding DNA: TGTGCCAGCAGCCAAGATGGGGGACAGGGGGGGAATGAGCAGTACTTC.

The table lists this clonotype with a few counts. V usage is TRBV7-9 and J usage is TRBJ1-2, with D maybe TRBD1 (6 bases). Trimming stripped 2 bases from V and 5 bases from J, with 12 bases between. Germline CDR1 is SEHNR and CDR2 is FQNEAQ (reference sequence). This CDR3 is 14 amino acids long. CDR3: CASSLMGGRYGYTF. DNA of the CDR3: TGTGCCAGCAGCTTAATGGGGGGCCGGTATGGCTACACCTTC.

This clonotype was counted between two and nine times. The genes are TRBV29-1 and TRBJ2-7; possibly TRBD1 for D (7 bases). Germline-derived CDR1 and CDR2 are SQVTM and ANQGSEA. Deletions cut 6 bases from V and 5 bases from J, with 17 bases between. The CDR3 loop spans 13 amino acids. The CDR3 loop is CSVRDRLIHEQYF. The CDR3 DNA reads TGCAGCGTGCGGGACAGACTTATCCACGAGCAGTACTTC.